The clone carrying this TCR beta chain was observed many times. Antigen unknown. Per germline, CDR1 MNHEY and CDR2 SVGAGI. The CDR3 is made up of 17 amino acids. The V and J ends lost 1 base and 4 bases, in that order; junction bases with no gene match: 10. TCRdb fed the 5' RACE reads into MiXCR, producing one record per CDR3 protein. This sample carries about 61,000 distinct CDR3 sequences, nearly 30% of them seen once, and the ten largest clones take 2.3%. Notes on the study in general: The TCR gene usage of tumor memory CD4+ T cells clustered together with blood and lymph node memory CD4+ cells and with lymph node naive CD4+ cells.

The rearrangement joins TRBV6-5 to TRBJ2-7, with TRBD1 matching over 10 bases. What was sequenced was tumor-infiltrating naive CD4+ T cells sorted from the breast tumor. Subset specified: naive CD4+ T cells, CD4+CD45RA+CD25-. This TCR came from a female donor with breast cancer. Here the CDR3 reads CASSYCLRDRGCYEQYF. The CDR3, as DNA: TGTGCCAGCAGTTACTGTTTAAGGGACAGGGGTTGTTACGAGCAGTACTTC.